This T cell receptor (beta chain) comes out of a study of cytomegalovirus exposure and HLA in healthy donors. About the research overall: Tens of millions of unique TCRs from HLA-typed donors were held in an early release of data. General study points: In terms of immune exposure information, only CMV serostatus was available. TCR beta V- and J-gene trimming was later associated with a missense DCLRE1C variant.

CDR1 and CDR2 (germline): MNHEY, SVGAGI. The ends were cut back, 3 bases at V and 4 bases at J, with 13 bases in the middle. The CDR3 runs to 14 residues. Primers included in the PCR were 60 Vbeta and 13 Jbeta primers. This table comes from immunoSEQ multiplex PCR, and its TCRdb copy is limited to in-frame clones, with some not included. The sample yields fewer than 120,000 clones, approximately 82% seen once. Turning to this clone: Antigen unknown.

This chain links TRBV6-5 with TRBJ2-7; D remains unclear. Sequencing used PBMCs. This receptor was identified in a man younger than 45 in good health and CMV-seropositive. The CDR3: CASSYAPAKYEQYF. CDR3 DNA: TGTGCCAGCAGTTATGCGCCTGCAAAGTACGAGCAGTACTTC.